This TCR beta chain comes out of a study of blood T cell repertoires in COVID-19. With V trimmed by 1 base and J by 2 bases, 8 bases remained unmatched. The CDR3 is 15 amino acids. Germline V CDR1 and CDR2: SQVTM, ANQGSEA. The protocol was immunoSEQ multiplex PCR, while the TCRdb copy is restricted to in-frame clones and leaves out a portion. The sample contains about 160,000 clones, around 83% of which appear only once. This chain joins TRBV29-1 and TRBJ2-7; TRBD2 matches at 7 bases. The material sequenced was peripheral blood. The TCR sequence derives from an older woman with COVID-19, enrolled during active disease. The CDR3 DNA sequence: TGCAGCGTTGAAGTCCTTTTGGCGGGAGCCTACGAGCAGTACTTC. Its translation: CSVEVLLAGAYEQYF.